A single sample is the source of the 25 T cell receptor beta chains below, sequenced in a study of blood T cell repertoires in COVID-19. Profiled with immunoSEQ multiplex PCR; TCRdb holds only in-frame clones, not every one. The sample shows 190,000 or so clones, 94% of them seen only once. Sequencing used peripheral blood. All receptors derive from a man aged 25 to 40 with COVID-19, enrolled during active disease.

The CDR3 reads CASSSGTAGNTIYF. The CDR3 bases are TGTGCCAGCAGCTCCGGGACAGCTGGAAACACCATATATTTT. The chain recombines TRBV7-9 with TRBJ1-3; 7 bases line up with TRBD1. The V segment lost 4 bases and the J segment 2 bases; nucleotides outside the gene matches: 2. Per germline, CDR1 SEHNR and CDR2 FQNEAQ (reference sequence). The CDR3 sequence is 14 residues long.

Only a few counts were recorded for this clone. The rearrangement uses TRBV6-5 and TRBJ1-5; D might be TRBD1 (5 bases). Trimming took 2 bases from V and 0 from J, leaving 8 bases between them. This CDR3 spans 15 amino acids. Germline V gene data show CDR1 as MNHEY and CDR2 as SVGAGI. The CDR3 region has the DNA TGTGCCAGCAGTTACAGGCAGGGTAGCAATCAGCCCCAGCATTTT. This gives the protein CASSYRQGSNQPQHF.

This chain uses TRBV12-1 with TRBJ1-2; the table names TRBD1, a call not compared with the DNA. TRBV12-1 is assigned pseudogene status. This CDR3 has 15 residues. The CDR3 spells CASSSADRTNYGYTF. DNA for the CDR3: TGTGCCAGCAGCTCCGCGGACAGGACTAACTATGGCTACACCTTC.

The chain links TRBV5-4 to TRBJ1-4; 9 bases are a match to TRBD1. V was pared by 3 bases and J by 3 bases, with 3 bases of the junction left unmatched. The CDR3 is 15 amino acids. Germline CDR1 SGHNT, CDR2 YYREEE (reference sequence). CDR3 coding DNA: TGTGCCAGCAGCTCCACAGGGGGCTCTAATGAAAAACTGTTTTTT. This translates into CASSSTGGSNEKLFF.

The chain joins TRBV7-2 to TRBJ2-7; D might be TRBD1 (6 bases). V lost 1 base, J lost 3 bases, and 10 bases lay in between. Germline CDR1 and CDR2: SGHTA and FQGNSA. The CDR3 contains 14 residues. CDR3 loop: CASSLETGDYEQYF. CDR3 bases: TGTGCCAGCAGCTTAGAGACAGGAGACTACGAGCAGTACTTC.

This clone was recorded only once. The CDR3: CASSKSQEIHNSPLHF. In DNA, the CDR3 is TGTGCCAGCAGCAAATCCCAGGAAATCCATAATTCACCCCTCCACTTT. This rearrangement joins TRBV21-1 to TRBJ1-6; the DNA was not compared with TRBD1, the D call given in the table. TRBV21-1 is a pseudogene segment. There are 16 residues in the CDR3.

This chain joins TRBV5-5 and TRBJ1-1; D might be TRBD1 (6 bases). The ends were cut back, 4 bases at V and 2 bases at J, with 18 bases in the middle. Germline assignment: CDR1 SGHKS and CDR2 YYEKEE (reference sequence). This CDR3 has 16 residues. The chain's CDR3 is CASSPEPGTPNTEAFF. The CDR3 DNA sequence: TGTGCCAGCAGCCCAGAGCCCGGGACACCCAACACTGAAGCTTTCTTT.

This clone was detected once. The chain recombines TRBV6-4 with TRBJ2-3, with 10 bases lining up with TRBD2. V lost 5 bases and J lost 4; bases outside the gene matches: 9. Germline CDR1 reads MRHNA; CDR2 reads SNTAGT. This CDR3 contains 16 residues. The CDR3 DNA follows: TGTGCCAGCAGTCCCCAGGCTAGCGGGGGCCCAGATACGCAGTATTTT. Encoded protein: CASSPQASGGPDTQYF.

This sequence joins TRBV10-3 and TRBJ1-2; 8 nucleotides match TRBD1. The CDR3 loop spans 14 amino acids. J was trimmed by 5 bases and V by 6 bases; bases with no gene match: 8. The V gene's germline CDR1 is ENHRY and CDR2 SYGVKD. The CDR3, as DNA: TGTGCCATCAGGGACGGACAGGGAGGATATGGCTACACCTTC. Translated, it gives CAIRDGQGGYGYTF.

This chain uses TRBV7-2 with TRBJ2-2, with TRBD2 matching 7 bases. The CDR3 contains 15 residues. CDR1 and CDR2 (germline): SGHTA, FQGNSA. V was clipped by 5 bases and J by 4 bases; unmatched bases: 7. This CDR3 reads CASSGLVGSTGELFF. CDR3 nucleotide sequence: TGTGCCAGCAGCGGACTAGTTGGAAGCACCGGGGAGCTGTTTTTT. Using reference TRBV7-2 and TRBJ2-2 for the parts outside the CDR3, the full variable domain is GAGVSQSPSNKVTEKGKDVELRCDPISGHTALYWYRQSLGQGLEFLIYFQGNSAPDKSGLPSDRFSAERTGGSVSTLTIQRTQQEDSAVYLCASSGLVGSTGELFFGEGSRLTVL.

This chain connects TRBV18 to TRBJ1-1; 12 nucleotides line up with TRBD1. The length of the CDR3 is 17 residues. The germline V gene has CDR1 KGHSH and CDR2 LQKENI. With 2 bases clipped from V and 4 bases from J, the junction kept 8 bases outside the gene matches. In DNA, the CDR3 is TGTGCCAGCTCACCAGTGGGACAGGGGGCTTTCGGCACTGAAGCTTTCTTT. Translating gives CASSPVGQGAFGTEAFF.

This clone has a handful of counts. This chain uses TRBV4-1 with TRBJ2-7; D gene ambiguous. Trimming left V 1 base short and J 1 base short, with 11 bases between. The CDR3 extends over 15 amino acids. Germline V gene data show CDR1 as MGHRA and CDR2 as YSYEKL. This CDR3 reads CASSQAPGQSYEQYF. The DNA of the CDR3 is TGCGCCAGCAGCCAAGCCCCTGGCCAATCCTACGAGCAGTACTTC.

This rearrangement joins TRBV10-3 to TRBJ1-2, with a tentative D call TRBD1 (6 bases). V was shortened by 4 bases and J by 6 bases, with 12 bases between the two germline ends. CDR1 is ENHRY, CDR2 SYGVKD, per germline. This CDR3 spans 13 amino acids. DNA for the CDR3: TGTGCCATCAGTGGTCCACAGGGAAATGGCTACACCTTC. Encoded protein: CAISGPQGNGYTF.

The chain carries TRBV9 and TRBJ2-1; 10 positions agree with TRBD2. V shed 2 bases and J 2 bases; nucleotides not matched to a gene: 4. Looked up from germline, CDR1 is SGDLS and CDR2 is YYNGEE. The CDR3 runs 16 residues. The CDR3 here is CASSVTAGGPYNEQFF. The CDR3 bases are TGTGCCAGCAGCGTTACAGCGGGGGGGCCCTACAATGAGCAGTTCTTC.

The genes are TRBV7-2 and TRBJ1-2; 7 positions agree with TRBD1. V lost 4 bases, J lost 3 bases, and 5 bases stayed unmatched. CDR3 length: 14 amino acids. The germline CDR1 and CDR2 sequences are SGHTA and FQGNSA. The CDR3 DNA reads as TGTGCCAGCAGCTGGCGACAGGGCGACTATGGCTACACCTTC. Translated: CASSWRQGDYGYTF.

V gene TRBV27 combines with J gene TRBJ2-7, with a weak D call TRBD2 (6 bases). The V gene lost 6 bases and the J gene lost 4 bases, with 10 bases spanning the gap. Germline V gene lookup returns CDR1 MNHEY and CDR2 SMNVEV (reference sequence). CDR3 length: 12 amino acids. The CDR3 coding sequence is TGTGCCAGCAGCTCCGCGGGGTACGAGCAGTACTTC. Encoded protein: CASSSAGYEQYF.

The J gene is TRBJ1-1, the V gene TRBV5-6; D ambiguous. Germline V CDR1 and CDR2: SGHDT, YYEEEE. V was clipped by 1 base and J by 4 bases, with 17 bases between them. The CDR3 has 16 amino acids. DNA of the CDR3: TGTGCCAGCAGCTTGAGTGGAGGTGGATTAGTCACTGAAGCTTTCTTT. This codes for CASSLSGGGLVTEAFF.

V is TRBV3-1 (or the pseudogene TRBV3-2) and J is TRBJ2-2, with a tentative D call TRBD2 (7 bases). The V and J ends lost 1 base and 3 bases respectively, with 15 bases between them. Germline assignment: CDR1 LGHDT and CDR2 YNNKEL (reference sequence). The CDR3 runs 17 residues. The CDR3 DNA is TGTGCCAGCAGCCAAGGGCTCGGGGGGCGGGACACCGGGGAGCTGTTTTTT. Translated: CASSQGLGGRDTGELFF.

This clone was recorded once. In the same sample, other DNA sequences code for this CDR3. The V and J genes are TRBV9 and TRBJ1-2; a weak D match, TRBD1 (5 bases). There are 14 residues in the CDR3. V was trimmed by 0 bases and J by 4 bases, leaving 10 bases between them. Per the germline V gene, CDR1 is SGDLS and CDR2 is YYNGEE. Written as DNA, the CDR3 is TGTGCCAGCAGCGTAGGTCAGGGCAGCTATGGCTACACCTTC. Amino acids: CASSVGQGSYGYTF.

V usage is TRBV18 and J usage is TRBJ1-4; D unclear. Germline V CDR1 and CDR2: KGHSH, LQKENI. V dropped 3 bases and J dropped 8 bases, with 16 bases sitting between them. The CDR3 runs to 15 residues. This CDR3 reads CASSPQQEGGEKLFF. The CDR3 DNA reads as TGTGCCAGCTCACCTCAGCAGGAGGGCGGCGAAAAACTGTTTTTT.

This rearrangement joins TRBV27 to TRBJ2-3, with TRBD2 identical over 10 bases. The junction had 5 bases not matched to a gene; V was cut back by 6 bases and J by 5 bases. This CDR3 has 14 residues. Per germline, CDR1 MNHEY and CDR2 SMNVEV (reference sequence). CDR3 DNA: TGTGCCAGCAGGACTAGCGGGCACAGAGATACGCAGTATTTT. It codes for CASRTSGHRDTQYF.

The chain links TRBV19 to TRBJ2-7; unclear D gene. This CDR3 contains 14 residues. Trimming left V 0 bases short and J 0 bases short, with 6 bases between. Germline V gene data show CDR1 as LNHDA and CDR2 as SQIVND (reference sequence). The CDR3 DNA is TGTGCCAGTAGTATAGAGGGCCGCTCCTACGAGCAGTACTTC. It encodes CASSIEGRSYEQYF.

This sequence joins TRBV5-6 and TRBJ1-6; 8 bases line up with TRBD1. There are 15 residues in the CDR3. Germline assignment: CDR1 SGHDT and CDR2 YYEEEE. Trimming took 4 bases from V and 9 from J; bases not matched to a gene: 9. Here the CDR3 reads CASSPPSGGSSPLHF. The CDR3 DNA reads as TGTGCCAGCAGCCCACCCTCAGGGGGCTCTTCACCCCTCCACTTT.

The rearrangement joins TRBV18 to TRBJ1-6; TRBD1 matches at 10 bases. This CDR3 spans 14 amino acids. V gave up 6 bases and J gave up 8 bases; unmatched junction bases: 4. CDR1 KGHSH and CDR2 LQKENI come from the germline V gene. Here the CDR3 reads CASSRQGADSPLHF. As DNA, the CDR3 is TGTGCCAGCTCCCGACAGGGGGCTGATTCACCCCTCCACTTT.

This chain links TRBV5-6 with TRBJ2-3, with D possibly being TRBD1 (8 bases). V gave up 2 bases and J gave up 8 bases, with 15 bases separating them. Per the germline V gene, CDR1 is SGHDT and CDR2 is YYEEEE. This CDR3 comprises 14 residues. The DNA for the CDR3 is TGTGCCAGCAGCTTTGGACAGGGCGGGGGTACGCAGTATTTT. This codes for CASSFGQGGGTQYF.